The clone carrying this T cell receptor (beta chain) was seen more than once but under ten times. The antigen remains undetermined. The data derive from a study of identical twins. Whole-study results and caveats: Modelling underestimated the level of out-of-frame TCR alpha sharing observed in monozygotic twins. Cord blood beta clonotypes present at high abundance carried fewer insertions; no such pattern appeared in memory repertoires.

CDR1 KGHSH and CDR2 LQKENI come from the germline V gene. There are 14 residues in the CDR3. The germline V and J ends were trimmed by 4 bases and 7 bases, with 11 bases remaining between them. TCRdb analysed the 5' RACE reads with MiXCR anew, one entry per CDR3 protein. The repertoire holds 1.5 million to 2 million distinct CDR3 sequences, with around 29% as singletons. The receptor comes from a newborn girl in good health. Input material: cord blood. The V and J genes are TRBV18 and TRBJ1-6; the D is unclear. The CDR3 loop is CASSLGPDNSPLHF. Here the CDR3 DNA reads TGTGCCAGCTCACTAGGGCCGGACAATTCACCCCTCCACTTT.